This T cell receptor (beta chain) was profiled in a study of T cell responses to AZD1222 COVID-19 vaccine. Germline V gene data show CDR1 as MNHEY and CDR2 as SVGAGI. Trimming took 0 bases from V and 6 from J; bases not matched to a gene: 5. This CDR3 has 16 residues. Sequencing was performed with immunoSEQ multiplex PCR; in TCRdb, only in-frame clones are kept and a portion is missing. Seen here are roughly 71,000 clones, 85% observed once, and the top ten hold roughly 21%. The study, taken as a whole, reports: Only a handful of AZD1222 recipients, more than 5 in all, had baseline seropositivity.

A note on this clone: Its antigen is unknown.

This receptor was taken from an adult in good health. The sequencing used peripheral blood, collected on day 0 of AZD1222 vaccination. V gene TRBV6-5 combines with J gene TRBJ2-1; TRBD2 agrees at 10 bases. The CDR3 region has the DNA TGTGCCAGCAGTTACTCGGGACTAGCGAAGAGCAATGAGCAGTTCTTC. Translating it yields CASSYSGLAKSNEQFF.